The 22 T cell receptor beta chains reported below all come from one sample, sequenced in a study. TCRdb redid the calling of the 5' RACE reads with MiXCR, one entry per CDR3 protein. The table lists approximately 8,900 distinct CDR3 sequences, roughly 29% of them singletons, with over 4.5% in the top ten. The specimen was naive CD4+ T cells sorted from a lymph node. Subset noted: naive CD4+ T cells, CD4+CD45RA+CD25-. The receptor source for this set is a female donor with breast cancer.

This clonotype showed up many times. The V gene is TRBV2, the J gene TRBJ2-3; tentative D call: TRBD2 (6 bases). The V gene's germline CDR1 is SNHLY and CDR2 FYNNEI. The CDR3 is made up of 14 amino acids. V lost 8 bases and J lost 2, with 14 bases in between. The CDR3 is CASLWEVDTDTQYF. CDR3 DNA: TGTGCCAGCTTGTGGGAGGTGGACACAGATACGCAGTATTTT.

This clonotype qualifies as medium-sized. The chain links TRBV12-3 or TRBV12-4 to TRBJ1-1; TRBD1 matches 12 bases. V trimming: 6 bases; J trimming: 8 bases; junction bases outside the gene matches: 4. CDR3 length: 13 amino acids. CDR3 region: CASRGQGALEAFF. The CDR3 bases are TGTGCCAGCAGGGGACAGGGGGCCCTCGAAGCTTTCTTT.

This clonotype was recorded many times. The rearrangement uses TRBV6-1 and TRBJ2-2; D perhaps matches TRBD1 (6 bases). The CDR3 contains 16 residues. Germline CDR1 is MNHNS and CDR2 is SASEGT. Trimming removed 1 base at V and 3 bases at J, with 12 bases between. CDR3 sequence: CASSEESAGDTGELFF. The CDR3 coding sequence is TGTGCCAGCAGTGAAGAATCAGCAGGGGACACCGGGGAGCTGTTTTTT.

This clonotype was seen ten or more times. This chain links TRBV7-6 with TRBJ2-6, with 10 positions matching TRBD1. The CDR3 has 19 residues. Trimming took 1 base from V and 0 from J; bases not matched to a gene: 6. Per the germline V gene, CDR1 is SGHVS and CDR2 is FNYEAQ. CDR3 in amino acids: CASSLVGTGVISGANVLTF. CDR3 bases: TGTGCCAGCAGCTTAGTCGGGACAGGGGTCATCTCTGGGGCCAACGTCCTGACTTTC.

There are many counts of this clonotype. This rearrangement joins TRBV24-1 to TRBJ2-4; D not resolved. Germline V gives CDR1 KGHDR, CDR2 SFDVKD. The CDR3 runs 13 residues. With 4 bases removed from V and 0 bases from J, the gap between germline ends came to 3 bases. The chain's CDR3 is CATSDPAKNIQYF. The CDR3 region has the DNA TGTGCCACCAGTGACCCAGCCAAAAACATTCAGTACTTC.

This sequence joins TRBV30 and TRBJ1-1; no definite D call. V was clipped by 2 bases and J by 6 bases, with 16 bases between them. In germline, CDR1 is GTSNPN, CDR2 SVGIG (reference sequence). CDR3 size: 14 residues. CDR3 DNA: TGTGCCTGGAGTCAAACCCTCGGGAAGTCTGAAGCTTTCTTT. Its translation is CAWSQTLGKSEAFF.

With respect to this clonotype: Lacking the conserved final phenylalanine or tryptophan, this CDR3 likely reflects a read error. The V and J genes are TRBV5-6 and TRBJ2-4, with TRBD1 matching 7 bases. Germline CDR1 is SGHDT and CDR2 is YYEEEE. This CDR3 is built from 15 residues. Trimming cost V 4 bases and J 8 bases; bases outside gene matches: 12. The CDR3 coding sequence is TGTGCCAGCAGCCGACAGGGAAAGATGGTAGACATTCAGTACTCC. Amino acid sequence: CASSRQGKMVDIQYS.

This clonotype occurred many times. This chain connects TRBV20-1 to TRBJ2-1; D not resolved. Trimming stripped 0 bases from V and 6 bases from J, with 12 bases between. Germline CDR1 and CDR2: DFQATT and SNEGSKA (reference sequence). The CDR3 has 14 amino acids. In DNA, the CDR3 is TGCAGTGCTAGAGATGGCCGAGAGGTCAATGAGCAGTTCTTC. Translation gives CSARDGREVNEQFF.

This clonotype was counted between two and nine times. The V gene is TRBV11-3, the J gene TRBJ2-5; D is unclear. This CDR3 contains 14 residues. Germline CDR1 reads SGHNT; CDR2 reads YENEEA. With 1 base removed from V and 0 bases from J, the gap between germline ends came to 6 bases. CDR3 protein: CASSLVAYQETQYF. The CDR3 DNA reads TGTGCCAGCAGCTTAGTGGCGTACCAAGAGACCCAGTACTTC.

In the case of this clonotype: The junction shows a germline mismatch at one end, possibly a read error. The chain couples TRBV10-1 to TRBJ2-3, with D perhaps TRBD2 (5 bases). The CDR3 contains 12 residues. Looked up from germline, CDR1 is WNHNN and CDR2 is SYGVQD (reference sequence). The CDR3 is CASSEAGDTRYF. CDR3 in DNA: TGCGCCAGCAGTGAGGCCGGGGATACGCGGTATTTT.

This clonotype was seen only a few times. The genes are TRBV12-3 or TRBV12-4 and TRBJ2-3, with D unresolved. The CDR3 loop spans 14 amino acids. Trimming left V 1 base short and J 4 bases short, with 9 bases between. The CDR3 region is CASSLGRRSDTQYF. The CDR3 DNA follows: TGTGCCAGCAGTTTAGGAAGGAGATCAGATACGCAGTATTTT.

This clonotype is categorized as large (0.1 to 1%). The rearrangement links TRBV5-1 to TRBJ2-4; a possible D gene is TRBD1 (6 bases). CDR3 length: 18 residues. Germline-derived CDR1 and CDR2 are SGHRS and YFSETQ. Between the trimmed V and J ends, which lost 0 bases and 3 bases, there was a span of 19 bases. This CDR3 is CASSLALGQPGSKNIQYF. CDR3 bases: TGCGCCAGCAGCTTGGCCTTAGGACAGCCTGGGAGCAAAAACATTCAGTACTTC. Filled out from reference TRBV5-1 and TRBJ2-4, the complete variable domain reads KAGVTQTPRYLIKTRGQQVTLSCSPISGHRSVSWYQQTPGQGLQFLFEYFSETQRNKGNFPGRFSGRQFSNSRSEMNVSTLELGDSALYLCASSLALGQPGSKNIQYFGAGTRLSVL.

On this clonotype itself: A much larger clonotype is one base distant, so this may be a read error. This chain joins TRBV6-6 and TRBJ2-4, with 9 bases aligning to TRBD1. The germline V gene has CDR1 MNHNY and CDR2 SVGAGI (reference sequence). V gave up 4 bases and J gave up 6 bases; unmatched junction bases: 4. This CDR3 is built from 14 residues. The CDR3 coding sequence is TGTGCCAGCAGTTGGGACAGGGCGGGAAACATTCAGTACTTC. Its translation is CASSWDRAGNIQYF.

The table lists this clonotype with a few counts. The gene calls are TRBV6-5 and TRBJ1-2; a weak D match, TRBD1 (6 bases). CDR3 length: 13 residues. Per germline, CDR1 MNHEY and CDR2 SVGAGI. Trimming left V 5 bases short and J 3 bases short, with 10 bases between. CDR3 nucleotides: TGTGCCAGCAGTCTGGACAGTTACTATGGCTACACCTTC. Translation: CASSLDSYYGYTF.

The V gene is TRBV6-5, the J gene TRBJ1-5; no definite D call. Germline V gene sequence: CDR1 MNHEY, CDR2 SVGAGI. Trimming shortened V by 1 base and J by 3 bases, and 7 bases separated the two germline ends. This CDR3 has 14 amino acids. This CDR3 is CASSYFDTNQPQHF. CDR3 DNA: TGTGCCAGCAGTTACTTCGACACCAATCAGCCCCAGCATTTT.

CDR3 DNA sequence: TGTGCCAGCAGTCCGCGGGAGACTGCAAAACTGTTTTTT. Its protein is CASSPRETAKLFF. The genes are TRBV12-3 or TRBV12-4 and TRBJ1-4; D is uncertain. V was trimmed by 5 bases and J by 10 bases, leaving 14 bases between them. There are 13 residues in the CDR3.

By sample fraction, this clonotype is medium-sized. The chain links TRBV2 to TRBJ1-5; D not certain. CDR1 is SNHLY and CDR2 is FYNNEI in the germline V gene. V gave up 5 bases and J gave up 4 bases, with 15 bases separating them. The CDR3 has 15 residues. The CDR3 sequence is CASSSWTPGNQPQHF. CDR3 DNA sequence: TGTGCCAGCAGTTCCTGGACCCCTGGGAATCAGCCCCAGCATTTT.

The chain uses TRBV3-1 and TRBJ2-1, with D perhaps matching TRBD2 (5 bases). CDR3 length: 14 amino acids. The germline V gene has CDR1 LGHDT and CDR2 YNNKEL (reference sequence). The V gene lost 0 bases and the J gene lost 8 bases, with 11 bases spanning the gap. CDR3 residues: CASSQEEGRHEQFF. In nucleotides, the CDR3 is TGTGCCAGCAGCCAAGAAGAGGGAAGGCATGAGCAGTTCTTC.

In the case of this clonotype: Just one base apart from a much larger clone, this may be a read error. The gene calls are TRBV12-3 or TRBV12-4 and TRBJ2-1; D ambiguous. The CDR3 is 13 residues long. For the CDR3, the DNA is TGTGCCTGCAGCCAGAATCGCTACAATGAGCAGTTCTTC. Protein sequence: CACSQNRYNEQFF.

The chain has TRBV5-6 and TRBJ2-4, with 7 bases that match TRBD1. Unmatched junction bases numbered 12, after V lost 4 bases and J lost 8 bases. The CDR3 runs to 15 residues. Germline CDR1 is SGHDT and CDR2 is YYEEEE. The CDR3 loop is CASSRQGKMVDIQYF. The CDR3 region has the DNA TGTGCCAGCAGCCGACAGGGAAAGATGGTAGACATTCAGTACTTC.

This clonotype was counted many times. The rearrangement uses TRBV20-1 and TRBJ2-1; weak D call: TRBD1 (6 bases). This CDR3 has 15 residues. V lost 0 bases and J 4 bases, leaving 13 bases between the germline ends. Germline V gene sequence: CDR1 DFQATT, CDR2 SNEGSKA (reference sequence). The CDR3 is CSARDLTGQYNEQFF. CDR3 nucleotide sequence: TGCAGTGCTAGAGATCTGACAGGACAATACAATGAGCAGTTCTTC.

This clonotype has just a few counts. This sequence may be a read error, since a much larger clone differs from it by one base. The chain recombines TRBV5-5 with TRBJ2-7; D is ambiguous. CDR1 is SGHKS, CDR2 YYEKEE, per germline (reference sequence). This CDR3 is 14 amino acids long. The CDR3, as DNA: TGTGCCAGCAGCTTGTCAATTAGGGTCTACGAGCAGTGCTTC. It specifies CASSLSIRVYEQCF.